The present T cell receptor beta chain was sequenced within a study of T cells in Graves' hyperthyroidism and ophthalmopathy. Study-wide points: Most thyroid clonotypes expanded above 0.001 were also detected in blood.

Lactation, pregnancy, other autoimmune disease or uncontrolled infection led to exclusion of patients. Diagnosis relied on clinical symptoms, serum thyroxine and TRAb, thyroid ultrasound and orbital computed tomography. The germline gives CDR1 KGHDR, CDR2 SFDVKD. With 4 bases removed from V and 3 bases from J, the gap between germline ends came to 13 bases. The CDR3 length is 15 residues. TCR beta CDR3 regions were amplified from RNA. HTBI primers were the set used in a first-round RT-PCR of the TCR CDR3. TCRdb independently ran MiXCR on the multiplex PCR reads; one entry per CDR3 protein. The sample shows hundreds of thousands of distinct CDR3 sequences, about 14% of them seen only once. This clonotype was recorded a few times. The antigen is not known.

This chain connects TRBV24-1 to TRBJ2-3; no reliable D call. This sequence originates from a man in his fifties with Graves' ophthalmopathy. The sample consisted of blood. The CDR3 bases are TGTGCCACCAGTGACCTCCTTTCCGGGACAGATACGCAGTATTTT. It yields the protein CATSDLLSGTDTQYF.